The rows below give T cell receptor beta chains drawn from one sample of a study of cytotoxic CD8 clonotypes in ibrutinib-treated CLL. Data came from immunoSEQ multiplex PCR; TCRdb stores just in-frame clones and leaves some out. The sample yields about 130,000 clones, over 75% seen once. The sequencing here drew on PBMCs, taken after 24 months of ibrutinib treatment. These TCRs come from a human donor with chronic lymphocytic leukemia. Each CDR3 is given with its conserved first and last residue. The D gene is left open where the match is weak. A clone size is listed for some rows: how often the clone was seen (once, few, many), or a class if it is expanded.

v_gene: TRBV6-5
d_gene: TRBD2
len: 16
abundance: NA
j_gene: TRBJ2-1
CDR3nt: TGTGCCAGCAGTTACTATGGGACTAGCGGCGACAATGAGCAGTTCTTC
CDR3aa: CASSYYGTSGDNEQFF

v_gene: TRBV28
d_gene: TRBD1
len: 17
abundance: NA
j_gene: TRBJ1-5
CDR3nt: TGTGCCAGCAGTCCCACGGGACAGGCCTATGGCAATCAGCCCCAGCATTTT
CDR3aa: CASSPTGQAYGNQPQHF

v_gene: TRBV4-3
d_gene: TRBD2
len: 16
abundance: NA
j_gene: TRBJ2-1
CDR3nt: TGCGCCAGCAGCGCTGGCTGGGGGGGCTCCTACAATGAGCAGTTCTTC
CDR3aa: CASSAGWGGSYNEQFF

v_gene: TRBV7-9
d_gene: NA
len: 14
abundance: NA
j_gene: TRBJ2-7
CDR3nt: TGTGCCAGCAGCCCAGTTGCGCTACCCTACGAGCAGTACTTC
CDR3aa: CASSPVALPYEQYF

v_gene: TRBV5-1
d_gene: TRBD2
len: 17
abundance: NA
j_gene: TRBJ2-3
CDR3nt: TGCGCCAGCAGCTTGGAACTAGCGGGGACATACACAGATACGCAGTATTTT
CDR3aa: CASSLELAGTYTDTQYF

v_gene: TRBV5-8
d_gene: NA
len: 15
abundance: NA
j_gene: TRBJ2-5
CDR3nt: TGTGCCAGCAGCTTAAGGGGCTGGTATCAAGAGACCCAGTACTTC
CDR3aa: CASSLRGWYQETQYF

v_gene: TRBV19
d_gene: TRBD1
len: 17
abundance: NA
j_gene: TRBJ1-1
CDR3nt: TGTGCCAGTAGTACCGGGACAGGCCGTTTCGTGAACACTGAAGCTTTCTTT
CDR3aa: CASSTGTGRFVNTEAFF

v_gene: TRBV19
d_gene: TRBD1
len: 14
abundance: few
j_gene: TRBJ1-2
CDR3nt: TGTGCCAGTAGACCGGGACAGGGGGACTATGGCTACACCTTC
CDR3aa: CASRPGQGDYGYTF

v_gene: TRBV7-9
d_gene: NA
len: 12
abundance: once
j_gene: TRBJ1-1
CDR3nt: TGTGCCAGCAGCTCAAAGACAGCAGAAGCTTTCTTT
CDR3aa: CASSSKTAEAFF

v_gene: TRBV28
d_gene: NA
len: 12
abundance: few
j_gene: TRBJ2-7
CDR3nt: TGTGCCAGCAGTTTACGTTCGGGAAGTTGGTACTTC
CDR3aa: CASSLRSGSWYF

v_gene: TRBV7-2
d_gene: NA
len: 14
abundance: NA
j_gene: TRBJ2-7
CDR3nt: TGTGCCAGCAGCCGTAATTCTGGCGGCTACGAGCAGTACTTC
CDR3aa: CASSRNSGGYEQYF

v_gene: TRBV7-2
d_gene: TRBD2
len: 19
abundance: NA
j_gene: TRBJ2-3
CDR3nt: TGTGCCAGCAGCTTGGGGACTAGCGGGAGGTACGGAAACACAGATACGCAGTATTTT
CDR3aa: CASSLGTSGRYGNTDTQYF

v_gene: TRBV4-3
d_gene: NA
len: 15
abundance: NA
j_gene: TRBJ1-2
CDR3nt: TGCGCCAGCAGCCAAGCTAATAGCCCTAACTATGGCTACACCTTC
CDR3aa: CASSQANSPNYGYTF

v_gene: TRBV5-1
d_gene: TRBD1
len: 15
abundance: few
j_gene: TRBJ2-5
CDR3nt: TGCGCCAGCAGCTCCGGGGACAGTCGGAGGGAGACCCAGTACTTC
CDR3aa: CASSSGDSRRETQYF

v_gene: TRBV6-5
d_gene: NA
len: 13
abundance: NA
j_gene: TRBJ1-2
CDR3nt: TGTGCCAGCAGTCCACACGGAGGAGATGGCTACACCTTC
CDR3aa: CASSPHGGDGYTF

v_gene: TRBV19
d_gene: NA
len: 13
abundance: NA
j_gene: TRBJ2-7
CDR3nt: TGTGCCAGTAGCAACCCGGGACGGTACGAGCAGTACTTC
CDR3aa: CASSNPGRYEQYF

v_gene: TRBV6-5
d_gene: TRBD2
len: 14
abundance: NA
j_gene: TRBJ2-3
CDR3nt: TGTGCCAGCAGCTCCGGGGGGTTCCCAGATACGCAGTATTTT
CDR3aa: CASSSGGFPDTQYF

v_gene: TRBV11-3
d_gene: TRBD2
len: 15
abundance: NA
j_gene: TRBJ2-3
CDR3nt: TGTGCCAGCAGCTTAGGTGCTAGCGGGATCGATACGCAGTATTTT
CDR3aa: CASSLGASGIDTQYF

v_gene: TRBV6-5
d_gene: TRBD1
len: 16
abundance: NA
j_gene: TRBJ2-4
CDR3nt: TGTGCCAGCAGTTACGTCGGACAGGGAGGCAAAAACATTCAGTACTTC
CDR3aa: CASSYVGQGGKNIQYF

v_gene: TRBV9
d_gene: TRBD2
len: 17
abundance: NA
j_gene: TRBJ2-2
CDR3nt: TGTGCCAGCAGCGCCGCGACTAGCGGGAGATTAACCGGGGAGCTGTTTTTT
CDR3aa: CASSAATSGRLTGELFF

v_gene: TRBV4-3
d_gene: TRBD2
len: 15
abundance: NA
j_gene: TRBJ2-1
CDR3nt: TGCGCCAGCAGCCAAGCTAGCGGGGAAACTAATGAGCAGTTCTTC
CDR3aa: CASSQASGETNEQFF

v_gene: TRBV6-5
d_gene: NA
len: 15
abundance: NA
j_gene: TRBJ1-6
CDR3nt: TGTGCCAGCAGTTCTCGACTGGGGGGGAATTCACCCCTCCACTTT
CDR3aa: CASSSRLGGNSPLHF

v_gene: TRBV6-1
d_gene: NA
len: 15
abundance: NA
j_gene: TRBJ2-3
CDR3nt: TGTGCCAGCAGTGAATCGGTGGGCGGGACAGATACGCAGTATTTT
CDR3aa: CASSESVGGTDTQYF

v_gene: TRBV28
d_gene: TRBD1
len: 16
abundance: NA
j_gene: TRBJ1-5
CDR3nt: TGTGCCAGCAGTTTGAGCATACCAGGGGGCACTCAGCCCCAGCATTTT
CDR3aa: CASSLSIPGGTQPQHF

v_gene: TRBV6-4
d_gene: NA
len: 13
abundance: NA
j_gene: TRBJ2-7
CDR3nt: TGTGCCAGCAGTCGACTAGGCTACTACGAGCAGTACTTC
CDR3aa: CASSRLGYYEQYF

v_gene: TRBV19
d_gene: NA
len: 16
abundance: NA
j_gene: TRBJ1-3
CDR3nt: TGTGCCAGTAGTATTACAGGCCCGGATGTAGGAAACACCATATATTTT
CDR3aa: CASSITGPDVGNTIYF

v_gene: TRBV18
d_gene: TRBD1
len: 15
abundance: NA
j_gene: TRBJ2-7
CDR3nt: TGTGCCAGCTCGCTCTCCGGGACAGGAATACGCGAGCAGTACTTC
CDR3aa: CASSLSGTGIREQYF

v_gene: TRBV28
d_gene: NA
len: 14
abundance: NA
j_gene: TRBJ1-5
CDR3nt: TGTGCCAGCAGCCGCACAGGGTACAATCAGCCCCAGCATTTT
CDR3aa: CASSRTGYNQPQHF

v_gene: TRBV7-9
d_gene: TRBD1
len: 15
abundance: NA
j_gene: TRBJ1-2
CDR3nt: TGTGCCAGCAGCTCAAGACAGGGTCGGATCTATGGCTACACCTTC
CDR3aa: CASSSRQGRIYGYTF

v_gene: TRBV16
d_gene: NA
len: 14
abundance: NA
j_gene: TRBJ1-5
CDR3nt: TGTGCCAGCAGCCAAGATAAAGGGGGTCAGCCCCAGCATTTT
CDR3aa: CASSQDKGGQPQHF

v_gene: TRBV7-8
d_gene: NA
len: 17
abundance: NA
j_gene: TRBJ1-4
CDR3nt: TGTGCCAGCAGCCCCACCGGGTGGGGGCGAACTAATGAAAAACTGTTTTTT
CDR3aa: CASSPTGWGRTNEKLFF

v_gene: TRBV19
d_gene: NA
len: 15
abundance: NA
j_gene: TRBJ2-1
CDR3nt: TGTGCCAGTAGTATAGATGAGTCACCCTACAATGAGCAGTTCTTC
CDR3aa: CASSIDESPYNEQFF

v_gene: TRBV9
d_gene: TRBD2
len: 15
abundance: once
j_gene: TRBJ2-3
CDR3nt: TGTGCCAGCAGCGTAGCTCTGGTAGCGGGTGATACGCAGTATTTT
CDR3aa: CASSVALVAGDTQYF

v_gene: TRBV29-1
d_gene: NA
len: 13
abundance: NA
j_gene: TRBJ2-7
CDR3nt: TGCAGCGTTGGGGCCGCACTAGACTACGAGCAGTACTTC
CDR3aa: CSVGAALDYEQYF

v_gene: TRBV25-1
d_gene: NA
len: 13
abundance: NA
j_gene: TRBJ2-5
CDR3nt: TGTGCCAGCAGTCCGGGGCCGGTGGAGACCCAGTACTTC
CDR3aa: CASSPGPVETQYF

v_gene: TRBV5-4
d_gene: NA
len: 17
abundance: NA
j_gene: TRBJ2-2
CDR3nt: TGTGCCAGCAGCTTGGCCCCAGGGGGGGCGAACACCGGGGAGCTGTTTTTT
CDR3aa: CASSLAPGGANTGELFF

v_gene: TRBV30
d_gene: NA
len: 13
abundance: NA
j_gene: TRBJ1-6
CDR3nt: TGTGCCTGGAGTGCACAGGAGGGTTCACCCCTCCACTTT
CDR3aa: CAWSAQEGSPLHF

v_gene: TRBV4-1
d_gene: TRBD1
len: 15
abundance: NA
j_gene: TRBJ2-7
CDR3nt: TGCGCCAGCAGCCAAACCGGGACAGACCCCTACGAGCAGTACTTC
CDR3aa: CASSQTGTDPYEQYF

v_gene: TRBV28
d_gene: TRBD1
len: 12
abundance: NA
j_gene: TRBJ2-7
CDR3nt: TGTGCCAGCAGGTGGACAGGGGGCGAGCAGTACTTC
CDR3aa: CASRWTGGEQYF

v_gene: TRBV5-8
d_gene: TRBD2
len: 13
abundance: NA
j_gene: TRBJ2-4
CDR3nt: TGTGCCAGCAGCTTGAGTCTAGCGGGGATTCAGTACTTC
CDR3aa: CASSLSLAGIQYF

v_gene: TRBV5-5
d_gene: NA
len: 13
abundance: NA
j_gene: TRBJ2-7
CDR3nt: TGTGCCAGCAGCTTGGAAGCAGGGCTCGAGCAGTACTTC
CDR3aa: CASSLEAGLEQYF

v_gene: TRBV29-1
d_gene: NA
len: 17
abundance: NA
j_gene: TRBJ2-3
CDR3nt: TGCAGCGCCATTGGACGACCGGGAACCCTAAGCACAGATACGCAGTATTTT
CDR3aa: CSAIGRPGTLSTDTQYF